What follows are 21 T cell receptor beta chains derived from one specimen sequenced in a study of cytomegalovirus exposure and HLA in healthy donors (dated by TCRdb to about 2017). To prepare the library, the immunoSEQ multiplex PCR assay was applied. For the multiplex PCR, a mixture combining 60 forward primers for TCR Vbeta segments and 13 reverse primers for TCR Jbeta segments was used. Entries here come from immuneACCESS through TCRdb and include only in-frame sequences with V and J called. Some clones fail to appear in such tables; in the studies checked, an unresolved V gene covers under half of the shortfall, and the cause of the remainder is unknown. The sample data list under 170,000 clones, and around 60% of these were observed just once. The top ten hold about 7.1% of the sample. Material: PBMCs. The receptors were sampled from a woman aged 55-69 years in good health and CMV-seropositive.

This clone was counted a few times. The chain recombines TRBV5-6 with TRBJ2-1, with 10 positions matching TRBD2. Losses at the gene ends were 0 bases for V and 7 bases for J; bases not matched to a gene: 10. Germline CDR1 reads SGHDT; CDR2 reads YYEEEE. The CDR3 covers 17 residues. DNA of the CDR3: TGTGCCAGCAGCTTGGTGGCTAGCGGGAGAGATAGGAATGAGCAGTTCTTC. Translating it yields CASSLVASGRDRNEQFF.

The V and J genes are TRBV9 and TRBJ2-7, with D possibly matching TRBD2 (6 bases). CDR1 is SGDLS and CDR2 is YYNGEE in the germline V gene. Trimming took 0 bases from V and 2 from J, leaving 12 bases between them. The CDR3 totals 15 residues. The DNA of the CDR3 is TGTGCCAGCAGCGTAGCGGGGGACCCGGCCTACGAGCAGTACTTC. It specifies CASSVAGDPAYEQYF.

This chain connects TRBV7-8 to TRBJ2-2; D unresolved. Germline-derived CDR1 and CDR2 are SGHVS and FQNEAQ. The V end was cut by 2 bases, the J end by 6 bases, with 4 bases between. The CDR3 has 12 amino acids. CDR3 amino acids: CASSLSAGELFF. In nucleotides, the CDR3 is TGTGCCAGCAGCTTATCGGCCGGGGAGCTGTTTTTT.

Worth noting for this clone: Compared with germline, one end of the junction differs, possibly owing to a read error. The chain couples TRBV7-7 to TRBJ2-5; 9 positions agree with TRBD2. Germline lookup yields CDR1 SSHAT and CDR2 FNYEAQ (reference sequence). The CDR3 length is 16 residues. Here the CDR3 reads CASSLGGRAGGETQYF. The CDR3 DNA sequence: TGTGCTAGCAGCTTAGGGGGCCGAGCGGGAGGAGAGACCCAGTACTTC.

Only a few counts were recorded for this clone. The V call is TRBV14, the J call TRBJ2-7; no clear D. Germline V lookup: CDR1 SGHDN, CDR2 FVKESK. The CDR3 is made up of 13 amino acids. The V gene lost 4 bases and the J gene lost 6 bases, with 13 bases spanning the gap. In DNA, the CDR3 is TGTGCCAGCAGCCGGGCCCTGTGGTCCGAGCAGTACTTC. Its protein product is CASSRALWSEQYF.

The chain links TRBV19 to TRBJ2-1; 8 nucleotides match TRBD2. The V and J ends lost 6 bases and 4 bases, in that order; junction bases with no gene match: 14. The CDR3 runs to 17 residues. CDR1 and CDR2 from the germline V gene are LNHDA and SQIVND (reference sequence). Here the CDR3 reads CASSEPRSGRRYNEQFF. The CDR3 DNA reads TGTGCCAGTAGCGAACCACGAAGCGGGAGACGATACAATGAGCAGTTCTTC.

This clone was counted a single time. The genes are TRBV7-2 and TRBJ2-2; perhaps TRBD2 as D (7 bases). Trimming took off 5 bases at V and 4 bases at J, with 14 bases between the two ends. This CDR3 region has 15 residues. Germline V gene lookup returns CDR1 SGHTA and CDR2 FQGNSA. DNA for the CDR3: TGTGCCAGCAGCCTTAGGGGGAGGGGCACCGGGGAGCTGTTTTTT. It specifies CASSLRGRGTGELFF.

This sequence joins TRBV29-1 and TRBJ2-7, with 11 nucleotides matching TRBD2. V shed 0 bases, J shed 6 bases, and the junction held 7 bases outside the gene matches. The CDR3 extends over 15 amino acids. Germline assignment: CDR1 SQVTM and CDR2 ANQGSEA. This CDR3 reads CSVEEGLAGGGEQYF. CDR3 in DNA: TGCAGCGTTGAAGAGGGGCTAGCGGGAGGAGGCGAGCAGTACTTC.

This chain uses TRBV4-1 with TRBJ2-7, with TRBD2 matching over 8 bases. The junction had 11 bases not matched to a gene; V was cut back by 4 bases and J by 6 bases. CDR3 length: 15 amino acids. Germline V gene sequence: CDR1 MGHRA, CDR2 YSYEKL. CDR3 coding DNA: TGCGCCAGCAGCCGGGGGGCGGGGGGATCGGGCGAGCAGTACTTC. Its translation is CASSRGAGGSGEQYF.

This chain joins TRBV28 and TRBJ2-5; D possibly corresponds to TRBD2 (6 bases). V was shortened by 3 bases and J by 7 bases, with 9 bases between the two germline ends. Germline V lookup: CDR1 MDHEN, CDR2 SYDVKM. The CDR3 spans 12 residues. The CDR3 nucleotides read TGTGCCAGCAGTTTGAGCGGGCGGACCCAGTACTTC. Residues: CASSLSGRTQYF. The full variable domain, in which reference TRBV28 and TRBJ2-5 provide the parts outside the CDR3, is DVKVTQSSRYLVKRTGEKVFLECVQDMDHENMFWYRQDPGLGLRLIYFSYDVKMKEKGDIPEGYSVSREKKERFSLILESASTNQTSMYLCASSLSGRTQYFGPGTRLLVL.

The chain combines TRBV28 with TRBJ1-1, with 8 bases that match TRBD1. Germline V gene data show CDR1 as MDHEN and CDR2 as SYDVKM. V lost 5 bases to trimming and J lost 1 base; unmatched junction nucleotides: 6. The CDR3 runs 15 residues. The CDR3 DNA reads as TGTGCCAGCAGTGTACAGACAGGGGCGAACACTGAAGCTTTCTTT. Amino acid sequence: CASSVQTGANTEAFF.

This clone was detected a few times. The rearrangement links TRBV4-2 to TRBJ2-6; 8 bases fit TRBD2. The CDR3 spans 20 residues. Germline CDR1 LGHNA, CDR2 YNFKEQ. V lost 0 bases and J lost 0; bases outside the gene matches: 10. In nucleotides, the CDR3 is TGTGCCAGCAGCCAAGACCCAGGGCGCGGGGGGAGCTCTGGGGCCAACGTCCTGACTTTC. Translation: CASSQDPGRGGSSGANVLTF.

This clone was seen a handful of times. The chain employs TRBV5-5 and TRBJ2-2, with TRBD1 as a possible D gene (6 bases). The V gene lost 4 bases and the J gene lost 4 bases, with 11 bases spanning the gap. The CDR3 contains 14 residues. Germline values: CDR1 SGHKS, CDR2 YYEKEE (reference sequence). Here the CDR3 reads CASSLTGPTGELFF. In nucleotides, the CDR3 is TGTGCCAGCAGCCTGACAGGCCCCACCGGGGAGCTGTTTTTT.

The chain has TRBV5-5 and TRBJ2-5; D may be TRBD2 (6 bases). The CDR3 consists of 15 residues. Germline V gene sequence: CDR1 SGHKS, CDR2 YYEKEE (reference sequence). V lost 2 bases and J 2 bases, leaving 13 bases between the germline ends. The CDR3: CASSFGGNRQETQYF. CDR3 nucleotides: TGTGCCAGCAGCTTCGGAGGGAACAGACAAGAGACCCAGTACTTC.

In this sample, this clone turned up once. V and J are TRBV19 and TRBJ2-3; possibly TRBD2 for D (6 bases). Trimming pared 3 bases from V and 3 bases from J, leaving 13 bases between. The CDR3 runs 15 residues. Per germline, CDR1 LNHDA and CDR2 SQIVND (reference sequence). The DNA for the CDR3 is TGTGCCAGTAGTATCAGTCTAGCGCTAACAGATACGCAGTATTTT. Its translation is CASSISLALTDTQYF.

The chain carries TRBV7-8 and TRBJ2-3; TRBD2 agrees at 12 bases. This CDR3 is 15 amino acids long. Germline-derived CDR1 and CDR2 are SGHVS and FQNEAQ. V dropped 5 bases and J dropped 5; count of bases not matched to a gene: 5. CDR3 coding DNA: TGTGCCAGCAGCCTGGGACTAGCGGGCCAAGATACGCAGTATTTT. It encodes CASSLGLAGQDTQYF.

This clone turned up a few times. The chain links TRBV28 to TRBJ1-5, with a tentative D call TRBD1 (5 bases). V shed 1 base and J shed 6 bases, with 13 bases lying between them. CDR3 length: 15 residues. Looked up from germline, CDR1 is MDHEN and CDR2 is SYDVKM. CDR3: CASSLSGPRSQPQHF. The CDR3 DNA follows: TGTGCCAGCAGTTTATCAGGGCCCAGAAGTCAGCCCCAGCATTTT.

A single count supports this clone. The chain carries TRBV6-6 and TRBJ1-3, with D maybe TRBD1 (5 bases). The CDR3 has 16 amino acids. V was trimmed by 6 bases and J by 0 bases, leaving 15 bases between them. Germline V gene data show CDR1 as MNHNY and CDR2 as SVGAGI (reference sequence). CDR3 region: CASSRRDAISGNTIYF. The CDR3 DNA reads TGTGCCAGCAGCCGGCGGGACGCTATCTCTGGAAACACCATATATTTT.

This clone has more than one count but fewer than ten. This chain joins TRBV10-3 and TRBJ1-1, with D perhaps matching TRBD1 (5 bases). Germline-derived CDR1 and CDR2 are ENHRY and SYGVKD. V was clipped by 4 bases and J by 1 base, with 13 bases between them. The CDR3 runs 15 residues. CDR3 residues: CAISARSGGNTEAFF. The DNA of the CDR3 is TGTGCCATCAGTGCCCGTTCGGGGGGGAACACTGAAGCTTTCTTT.

This chain connects TRBV10-3 to TRBJ1-1, with D unclear. CDR1 is ENHRY and CDR2 is SYGVKD in the germline V gene. Between the trimmed V and J ends, which lost 5 bases and 5 bases, there was a span of 6 bases. CDR3 length equals 11 residues. The CDR3, as DNA: TGTGCCATCAGTCCGGGGACTGAAGCTTTCTTT. The encoded protein is CAISPGTEAFF.

The genes are TRBV6-4 and TRBJ2-1, with TRBD2 matching over 7 bases. The CDR3 loop spans 15 amino acids. V lost 0 bases to trimming and J lost 9 bases; unmatched junction nucleotides: 8. The germline V gene encodes CDR1 MRHNA and CDR2 SNTAGT. The CDR3 region has the DNA TGTGCCAGCAGTGACTCGATCGGGGGGATCAGTGAGCAGTTCTTC. It is translated as CASSDSIGGISEQFF.